The rows below give T cell receptor beta chains drawn from one sample of a study of blood T cell repertoires in COVID-19. This table comes from immunoSEQ multiplex PCR, and its TCRdb copy is limited to in-frame clones, with some not included. The table has over 250,000 clones, around nine tenths seen once. Material for sequencing was peripheral blood. The source is a woman in her sixties or seventies with COVID-19, enrolled during active disease. Both conserved end residues are part of each CDR3. D genes are given only for firm matches. Clone size is stated in some rows and not others, as once, few, many or a class when expanded.

D: .
V: TRBV27
size: few
J: TRBJ1-5
CDR3: CASSKDWRNQPQHF
DNA: TGTGCCAGCAGCAAGGACTGGCGGAATCAGCCCCAGCATTTT

D: .
V: TRBV25-1
size: .
J: TRBJ1-1
CDR3: CASTQGPEAFF
DNA: TGTGCCAGCACACAGGGCCCTGAAGCTTTCTTT

D: .
V: TRBV24-1
size: .
J: TRBJ2-7
CDR3: CATSDGGSYEQYF
DNA: TGTGCCACCAGTGATGGGGGGTCCTACGAGCAGTACTTC

D: .
V: TRBV5-6
size: once
J: TRBJ1-2
CDR3: CASSLDYGYTF
DNA: TGTGCCAGCAGCCTAGACTATGGCTACACCTTC

D: .
V: TRBV27
size: .
J: TRBJ1-3
CDR3: CASRTGRGNTIYF
DNA: TGTGCCAGCAGAACAGGGCGCGGAAACACCATATATTTT

D: .
V: TRBV18
size: .
J: TRBJ1-1
CDR3: CASSGQENTEAFF
DNA: TGTGCCAGCTCAGGCCAGGAGAACACTGAAGCTTTCTTT

D: .
V: TRBV3-1/TRBV3-2
size: .
J: TRBJ1-2
CDR3: CASSHGRGGHNYGYTF
DNA: TGTGCCAGCAGCCATGGTAGGGGGGGGCATAACTATGGCTACACCTTC

D: .
V: TRBV30
size: .
J: TRBJ1-3
CDR3: CAWSTLRGGSGNTIYF
DNA: TGTGCCTGGAGTACCCTAAGGGGGGGGTCTGGAAACACCATATATTTT

D: TRBD1
V: TRBV7-2
size: .
J: TRBJ1-1
CDR3: CASSFAGGKGTEAFF
DNA: TGTGCCAGCAGCTTCGCAGGGGGCAAGGGCACTGAAGCTTTCTTT

D: TRBD2
V: TRBV7-2
size: .
J: TRBJ2-7
CDR3: CASRPSGGNEQYF
DNA: TGTGCCAGCAGGCCTAGCGGGGGGAACGAGCAGTACTTC

D: .
V: TRBV7-2
size: once
J: TRBJ2-7
CDR3: CASSQTRGTYEQYF
DNA: TGTGCCAGCAGCCAGACCCGGGGGACCTACGAGCAGTACTTC

D: TRBD1
V: TRBV11-2
size: few
J: TRBJ2-7
CDR3: CASSLNRGSEQYF
DNA: TGTGCCAGCAGCTTAAACAGGGGGTCCGAGCAGTACTTC

D: .
V: TRBV10-3
size: .
J: TRBJ2-3
CDR3: CATAEPGLLTDTQYF
DNA: TGTGCCACCGCTGAACCGGGACTCCTAACAGATACGCAGTATTTT

D: TRBD1
V: TRBV7-9
size: .
J: TRBJ2-7
CDR3: CASSSGQGAGYEQYF
DNA: TGTGCCAGCAGCTCGGGACAGGGGGCGGGGTACGAGCAGTACTTC

D: .
V: TRBV12-3/TRBV12-4
size: .
J: TRBJ2-1
CDR3: CASGGATYNEQFF
DNA: TGTGCCAGCGGGGGGGCGACCTACAATGAGCAGTTCTTC

D: .
V: TRBV7-2
size: .
J: TRBJ2-2
CDR3: CASSLFGGTNTGELFF
DNA: TGTGCCAGCAGCTTATTCGGCGGCACGAACACCGGGGAGCTGTTTTTT

D: TRBD1
V: TRBV29-1
size: .
J: TRBJ1-2
CDR3: CSASTGTGGGYTF
DNA: TGCAGCGCCTCAACCGGGACAGGGGGCGGCTACACCTTC

D: TRBD2
V: TRBV2
size: .
J: TRBJ2-7
CDR3: CASSERAGAAREQYF
DNA: TGTGCCAGCAGTGAAAGAGCGGGAGCTGCTAGAGAGCAGTACTTC

D: .
V: TRBV18
size: .
J: TRBJ2-7
CDR3: CASSPDWSYEQYF
DNA: TGTGCCAGCTCACCAGACTGGTCCTACGAGCAGTACTTC

D: .
V: TRBV28
size: .
J: TRBJ1-1
CDR3: CASSPSGGGGTEAFF
DNA: TGTGCCAGCAGTCCCTCGGGGGGAGGGGGCACTGAAGCTTTCTTT

D: .
V: TRBV5-1
size: once
J: TRBJ1-3
CDR3: CASSLNRAGAGSGNTIYF
DNA: TGCGCCAGCAGCTTGAATCGAGCAGGGGCCGGCTCTGGAAACACCATATATTTT

D: .
V: TRBV19
size: .
J: TRBJ1-2
CDR3: CASSPRDTNGYTF
DNA: TGTGCCAGTAGTCCCCGGGACACGAATGGCTACACCTTC

D: .
V: TRBV9
size: .
J: TRBJ1-3
CDR3: CASSETVYSGNTIYF
DNA: TGTGCCAGCAGCGAGACAGTTTACTCTGGAAACACCATATATTTT

D: TRBD1
V: TRBV30
size: .
J: TRBJ1-1
CDR3: CAWSEGRGLTEAFF
DNA: TGTGCCTGGAGTGAAGGCAGGGGGCTCACTGAAGCTTTCTTT

D: TRBD2
V: TRBV19
size: .
J: TRBJ2-3
CDR3: CASSGGIGTDTQYF
DNA: TGTGCCAGTAGCGGGGGGATAGGGACAGATACGCAGTATTTT

D: TRBD1
V: TRBV11-2
size: .
J: TRBJ1-3
CDR3: CASSQNAQGAGNTIYF
DNA: TGTGCCAGCAGCCAAAACGCCCAGGGGGCTGGAAACACCATATATTTT

D: .
V: TRBV4-1
size: .
J: TRBJ2-7
CDR3: CASSQTYRDEQYF
DNA: TGCGCCAGCAGCCAAACCTACAGGGACGAGCAGTACTTC

D: TRBD2
V: TRBV7-9
size: .
J: TRBJ2-5
CDR3: CASSNSLSGVRQETQYF
DNA: TGTGCCAGCAGCAACTCCCTTAGCGGGGTCCGGCAAGAGACCCAGTACTTC

D: TRBD2
V: TRBV29-1
size: once
J: TRBJ2-2
CDR3: CSVEGLAGAPNTGELFF
DNA: TGCAGCGTGGAAGGCCTAGCGGGGGCTCCGAACACCGGGGAGCTGTTTTTT

D: .
V: TRBV11-2
size: .
J: TRBJ2-7
CDR3: CASSLLALTESNAYEQYF
DNA: TGTGCCAGCAGCTTATTGGCCCTGACAGAAAGTAACGCCTACGAGCAGTACTTC

D: .
V: TRBV7-9
size: few
J: TRBJ1-4
CDR3: CASSLDRTDEKLFF
DNA: TGTGCCAGCAGCTTAGACAGGACGGATGAAAAACTGTTTTTT

D: .
V: TRBV2
size: .
J: TRBJ1-1
CDR3: CASNGRANTEAFF
DNA: TGTGCCAGCAATGGCAGGGCGAACACTGAAGCTTTCTTT

D: TRBD1
V: TRBV6-1
size: few
J: TRBJ1-5
CDR3: CASSEARTGGSNQPQHF
DNA: TGTGCCAGCAGTGAAGCCAGGACAGGGGGGAGCAATCAGCCCCAGCATTTT

D: .
V: TRBV21-1
size: few
J: TRBJ1-6
CDR3: CASSKDGGSYNSPLHF
DNA: TGTGCCAGCAGCAAAGACGGAGGATCCTATAATTCACCCCTCCACTTT

D: TRBD1
V: TRBV28
size: .
J: TRBJ2-7
CDR3: CASLTGGSYEQYF
DNA: TGTGCCAGCTTGACAGGGGGAAGTTACGAGCAGTACTTC

D: TRBD2
V: TRBV7-2
size: .
J: TRBJ2-3
CDR3: CASRRTSGGPRDTQYF
DNA: TGTGCCAGCAGACGGACTAGCGGGGGGCCAAGAGATACGCAGTATTTT

D: .
V: TRBV2
size: .
J: TRBJ1-1
CDR3: CASRIYRNTEAFF
DNA: TGTGCCAGCAGGATATACAGGAACACTGAAGCTTTCTTT

D: .
V: TRBV25-1
size: .
J: TRBJ2-7
CDR3: CASSGFAGREQYF
DNA: TGTGCCAGCAGTGGATTCGCGGGTCGGGAGCAGTACTTC

D: TRBD1
V: TRBV5-1
size: .
J: TRBJ2-1
CDR3: CASSHGQGDEQFF
DNA: TGCGCCAGCAGCCACGGACAGGGCGATGAGCAGTTCTTC

D: TRBD1
V: TRBV29-1
size: .
J: TRBJ1-1
CDR3: CSVDPGQGDGTEAFF
DNA: TGCAGCGTTGACCCGGGACAGGGGGATGGAACTGAAGCTTTCTTT

D: .
V: TRBV27
size: .
J: TRBJ1-1
CDR3: CASSLYRDTEAFF
DNA: TGTGCCAGCAGTTTATACAGGGACACTGAAGCTTTCTTT

D: .
V: TRBV27
size: .
J: TRBJ2-7
CDR3: CASSPFRQYF
DNA: TGTGCCAGCAGCCCCTTCAGGCAGTACTTC

D: TRBD1
V: TRBV29-1
size: .
J: TRBJ2-3
CDR3: CSVAGTGKTDTQYF
DNA: TGCAGCGTGGCTGGGACAGGGAAAACAGATACGCAGTATTTT

D: TRBD2
V: TRBV29-1
size: .
J: TRBJ2-3
CDR3: CSVEDNIRGVGTDTQYF
DNA: TGCAGCGTTGAAGATAATATCCGGGGGGTCGGCACAGATACGCAGTATTTT

D: TRBD2
V: TRBV29-1
size: .
J: TRBJ2-7
CDR3: CSGLAGATYEQYF
DNA: TGCAGCGGTCTAGCGGGGGCGACCTACGAGCAGTACTTC

D: TRBD2
V: TRBV19
size: .
J: TRBJ2-1
CDR3: CASSTSGLAGGRNEQFF
DNA: TGTGCCAGTAGTACTTCGGGACTAGCGGGGGGGCGTAATGAGCAGTTCTTC

D: .
V: TRBV2
size: .
J: TRBJ1-1
CDR3: CASSEASPFWGVNTEAFF
DNA: TGTGCCAGCAGTGAAGCGTCACCCTTTTGGGGAGTGAACACTGAAGCTTTCTTT